This TCR beta chain was found in a study of early T cells in non-severe SARS-CoV-2 infection. Trimming shortened V by 5 bases and J by 8 bases, and 10 bases separated the two germline ends. This CDR3 region has 12 residues. Germline CDR1 reads MDHEN; CDR2 reads SYDVKM. This clonotype appeared many times. TCRdb recomputed calls from the 5' RACE reads with MiXCR, one row per CDR3 protein. The sample contains about 54,000 distinct CDR3 sequences, roughly 8% of which appear only once. The V call is TRBV28, the J call TRBJ2-4, with D maybe TRBD1 (6 bases). The sample in question was whole blood, obtained at baseline. The sequence was collected from an adult who was a healthcare worker with PCR-confirmed SARS-CoV-2 infection or an uninfected control (not recorded which). The CDR3 reads CASSQQGYIQYF. The CDR3 DNA sequence: TGTGCCAGCAGTCAACAGGGATACATTCAGTACTTC.